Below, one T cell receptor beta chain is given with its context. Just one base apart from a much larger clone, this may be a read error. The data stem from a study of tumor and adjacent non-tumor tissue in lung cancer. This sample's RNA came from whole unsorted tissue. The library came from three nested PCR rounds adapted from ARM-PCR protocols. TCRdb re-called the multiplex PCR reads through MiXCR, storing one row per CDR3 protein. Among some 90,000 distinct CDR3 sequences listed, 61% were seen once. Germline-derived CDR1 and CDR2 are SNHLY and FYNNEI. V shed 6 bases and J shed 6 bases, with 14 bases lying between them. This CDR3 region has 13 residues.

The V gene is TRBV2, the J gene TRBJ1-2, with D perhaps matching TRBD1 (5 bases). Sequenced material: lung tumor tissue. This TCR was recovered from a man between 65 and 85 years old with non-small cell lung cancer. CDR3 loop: CASSRLGGNGYTF. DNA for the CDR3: TGTGCCAGCAGCCGGCTCGGGGGTAATGGCTACACCTTC.